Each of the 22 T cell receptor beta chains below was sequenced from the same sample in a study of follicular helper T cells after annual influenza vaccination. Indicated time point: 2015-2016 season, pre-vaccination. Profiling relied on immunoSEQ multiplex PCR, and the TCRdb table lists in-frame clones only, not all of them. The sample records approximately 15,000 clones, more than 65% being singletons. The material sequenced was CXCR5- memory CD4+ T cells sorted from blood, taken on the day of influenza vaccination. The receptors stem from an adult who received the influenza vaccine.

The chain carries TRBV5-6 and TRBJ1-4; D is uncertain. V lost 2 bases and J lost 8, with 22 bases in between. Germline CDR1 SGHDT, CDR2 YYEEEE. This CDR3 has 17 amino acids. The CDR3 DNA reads TGTGCCAGCAGCTTAAGAGGACGCCCCTTCTATCAAGAAAAACTGTTTTTT. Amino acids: CASSLRGRPFYQEKLFF.

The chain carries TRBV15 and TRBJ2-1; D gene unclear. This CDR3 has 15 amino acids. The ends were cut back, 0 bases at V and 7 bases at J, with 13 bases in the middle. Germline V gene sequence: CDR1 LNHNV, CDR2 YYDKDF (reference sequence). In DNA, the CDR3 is TGTGCCACCAGCAGAGATAGCAACAGAGGAAATGAGCAGTTCTTC. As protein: CATSRDSNRGNEQFF.

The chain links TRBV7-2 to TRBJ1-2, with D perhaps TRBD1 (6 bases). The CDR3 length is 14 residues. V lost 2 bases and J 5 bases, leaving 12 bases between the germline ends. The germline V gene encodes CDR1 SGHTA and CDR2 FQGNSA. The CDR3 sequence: CASSLIKGGYGYTF. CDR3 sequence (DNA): TGTGCCAGCAGCTTAATAAAAGGGGGGTATGGCTACACCTTC. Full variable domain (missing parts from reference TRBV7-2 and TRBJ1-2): GAGVSQSPSNKVTEKGKDVELRCDPISGHTALYWYRQSLGQGLEFLIYFQGNSAPDKSGLPSDRFSAERTGGSVSTLTIQRTQQEDSAVYLCASSLIKGGYGYTFGSGTRLTVV.

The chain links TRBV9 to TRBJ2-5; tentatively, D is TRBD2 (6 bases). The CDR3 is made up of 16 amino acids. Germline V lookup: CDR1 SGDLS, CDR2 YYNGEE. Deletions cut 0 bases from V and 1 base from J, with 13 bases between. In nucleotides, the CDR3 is TGTGCCAGCAGCGTAGCAGGGCGGGGTTCCCAAGAGACCCAGTACTTC. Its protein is CASSVAGRGSQETQYF.

In nucleotides, the CDR3 is TGCGCCAGCAGCTTGGGTAACGATTGGGGCGGCGCGGCCTACGAGCAGTACTTC. Protein: CASSLGNDWGGAAYEQYF. J is TRBJ2-7 and V is TRBV5-1; possibly TRBD1 for D (5 bases). This CDR3 has 18 residues. V lost 0 bases and J 2 bases, leaving 21 bases between the germline ends. Germline V gene data show CDR1 as SGHRS and CDR2 as YFSETQ.

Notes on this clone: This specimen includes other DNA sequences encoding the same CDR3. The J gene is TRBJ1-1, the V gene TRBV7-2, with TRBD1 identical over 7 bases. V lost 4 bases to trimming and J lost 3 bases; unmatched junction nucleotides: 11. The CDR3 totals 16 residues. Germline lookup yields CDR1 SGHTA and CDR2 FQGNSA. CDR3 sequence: CASSSWTGGPYTEAFF. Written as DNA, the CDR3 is TGTGCCAGCAGCTCCTGGACAGGCGGGCCTTACACTGAAGCTTTCTTT.

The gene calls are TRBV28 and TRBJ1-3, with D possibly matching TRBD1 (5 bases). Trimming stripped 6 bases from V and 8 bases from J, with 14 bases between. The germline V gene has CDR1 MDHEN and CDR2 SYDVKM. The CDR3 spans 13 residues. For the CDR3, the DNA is TGTGCCAGCAGACGGGGCGTTGGGGACACCATATATTTT. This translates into CASRRGVGDTIYF.

Here the CDR3 reads CASSTGYLGAEKLFF. Here the CDR3 DNA reads TGTGCCAGCAGCACTGGTTACTTGGGGGCTGAAAAACTGTTTTTT. The chain uses TRBV5-8 and TRBJ1-4; weak D call: TRBD1 (6 bases). The germline V and J ends were trimmed by 4 bases and 7 bases, with 17 bases remaining between them. Germline CDR1 and CDR2: SGHTS and YDEGEE. There are 15 residues in the CDR3.

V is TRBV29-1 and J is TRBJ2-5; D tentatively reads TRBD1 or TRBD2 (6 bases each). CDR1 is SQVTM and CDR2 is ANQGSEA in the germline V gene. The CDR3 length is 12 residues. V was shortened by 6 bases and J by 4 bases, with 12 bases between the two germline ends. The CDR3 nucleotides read TGCAGCGTCCTACAGGGAGGAGAGACCCAGTACTTC. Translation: CSVLQGGETQYF.

CDR3 region: CASSSRDSRRDEQFF. The CDR3 DNA sequence: TGTGCCAGTAGTTCCCGGGACAGCCGTCGGGATGAGCAGTTCTTC. The chain joins TRBV19 to TRBJ2-1, with 7 nucleotides matching TRBD1. Germline values: CDR1 LNHDA, CDR2 SQIVND (reference sequence). Losses at the gene ends were 5 bases for V and 8 bases for J; bases not matched to a gene: 12. This CDR3 contains 15 residues.

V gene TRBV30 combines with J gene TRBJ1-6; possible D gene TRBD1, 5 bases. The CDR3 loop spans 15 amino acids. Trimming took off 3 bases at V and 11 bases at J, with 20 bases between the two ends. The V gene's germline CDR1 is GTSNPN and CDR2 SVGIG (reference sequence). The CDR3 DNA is TGTGCCTGGAGATCGACGGACGGGGGTGAGCCACCCCTCCACTTT. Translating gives CAWRSTDGGEPPLHF.

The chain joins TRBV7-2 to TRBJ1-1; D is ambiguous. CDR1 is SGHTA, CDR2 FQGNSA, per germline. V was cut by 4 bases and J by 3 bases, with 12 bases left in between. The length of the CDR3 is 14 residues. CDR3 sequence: CASSSEAGYTEAFF. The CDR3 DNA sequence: TGTGCCAGCAGCTCCGAGGCGGGGTACACTGAAGCTTTCTTT.

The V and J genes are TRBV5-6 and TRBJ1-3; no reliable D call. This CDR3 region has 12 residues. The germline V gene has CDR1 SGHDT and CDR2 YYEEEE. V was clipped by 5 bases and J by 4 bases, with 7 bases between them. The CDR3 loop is CASSLTGNTIYF. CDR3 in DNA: TGTGCCAGCAGTTTAACAGGAAACACCATATATTTT.

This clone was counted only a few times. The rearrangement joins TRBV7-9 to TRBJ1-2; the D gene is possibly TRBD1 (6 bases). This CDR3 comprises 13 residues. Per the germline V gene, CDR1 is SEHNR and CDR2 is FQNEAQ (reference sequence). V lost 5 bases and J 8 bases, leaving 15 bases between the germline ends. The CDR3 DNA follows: TGTGCCAGCAGCGATAGGACAGTTTACGGCTACACCTTC. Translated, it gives CASSDRTVYGYTF.

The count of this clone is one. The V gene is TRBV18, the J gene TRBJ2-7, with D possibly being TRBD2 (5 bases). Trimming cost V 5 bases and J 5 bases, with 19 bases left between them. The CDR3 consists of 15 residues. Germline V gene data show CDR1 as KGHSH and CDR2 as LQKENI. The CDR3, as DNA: TGTGCCAGCTCATCTACTAGAGGAATAAACCACGAGCAGTACTTC. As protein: CASSSTRGINHEQYF.

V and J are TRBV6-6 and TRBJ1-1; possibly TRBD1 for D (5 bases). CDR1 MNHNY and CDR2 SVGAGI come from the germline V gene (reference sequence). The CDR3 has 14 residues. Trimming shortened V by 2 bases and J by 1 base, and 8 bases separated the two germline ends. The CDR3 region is CASSYRQQNTEAFF. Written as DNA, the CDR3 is TGTGCCAGCAGTTACAGACAGCAGAACACTGAAGCTTTCTTT.

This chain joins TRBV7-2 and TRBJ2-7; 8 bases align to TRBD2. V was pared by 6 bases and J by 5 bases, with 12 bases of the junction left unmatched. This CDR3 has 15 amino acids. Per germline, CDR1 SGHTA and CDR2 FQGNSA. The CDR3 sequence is CASRGDSGALNEQYF. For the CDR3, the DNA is TGTGCCAGCAGGGGGGATAGCGGGGCGCTTAACGAGCAGTACTTC.

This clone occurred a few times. The chain's CDR3 is CASSPRDGPYEQYF. CDR3 nucleotides: TGTGCCAGCAGTCCCCGGGACGGCCCGTACGAGCAGTACTTC. The V and J genes are TRBV6-5 and TRBJ2-7; D tentatively fits TRBD1 or TRBD2 (5 bases each). The CDR3 sequence is 14 residues long. Germline V gene data show CDR1 as MNHEY and CDR2 as SVGAGI. V shed 5 bases and J shed 4 bases, with 15 bases lying between them.

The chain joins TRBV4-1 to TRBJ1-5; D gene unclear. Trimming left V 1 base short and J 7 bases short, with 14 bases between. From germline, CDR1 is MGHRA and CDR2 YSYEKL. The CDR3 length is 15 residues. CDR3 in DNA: TGCGCCAGCAGCCAAGCTAGGACTTTAACCCAGCCCCAGCATTTT. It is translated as CASSQARTLTQPQHF.

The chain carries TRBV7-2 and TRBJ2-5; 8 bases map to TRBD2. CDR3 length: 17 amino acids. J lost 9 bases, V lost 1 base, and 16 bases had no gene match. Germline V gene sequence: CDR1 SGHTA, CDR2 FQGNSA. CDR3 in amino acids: CASSLDPLRGGTTAQYF. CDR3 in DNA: TGTGCCAGCAGCTTAGACCCCCTACGGGGGGGTACCACGGCCCAGTACTTC.

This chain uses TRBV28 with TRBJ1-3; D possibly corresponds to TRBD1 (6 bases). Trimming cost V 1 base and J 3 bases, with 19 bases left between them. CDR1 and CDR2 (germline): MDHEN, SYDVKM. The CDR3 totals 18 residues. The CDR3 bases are TGTGCCAGCAGTTTATTCCAATTGACAGGCTTTCATGGAAACACCATATATTTT. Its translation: CASSLFQLTGFHGNTIYF.

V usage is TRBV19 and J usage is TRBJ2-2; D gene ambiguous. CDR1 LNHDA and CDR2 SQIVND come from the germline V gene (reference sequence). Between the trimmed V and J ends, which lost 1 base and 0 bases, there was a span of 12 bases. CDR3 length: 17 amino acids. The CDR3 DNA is TGTGCCAGTAGTATAGGCCCCGTCAGGTCGAACACCGGGGAGCTGTTTTTT. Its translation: CASSIGPVRSNTGELFF.